These 18 T cell receptor beta chains share one sample of origin, sequenced in a study of T cells of healthy individuals. TCRdb used MiXCR to reprocess the 5' RACE reads, holding one entry per CDR3 protein. This table has 40,000 to 60,000 distinct CDR3 sequences, roughly 14% appearing once. All receptors come from a human donor in good health.

This clonotype showed up just a few times. This chain links TRBV20-1 with TRBJ2-5; D is perhaps TRBD2 (7 bases). Per the germline V gene, CDR1 is DFQATT and CDR2 is SNEGSKA (reference sequence). Between the trimmed V and J ends, which lost 2 bases and 3 bases, there was a span of 19 bases. The CDR3 runs to 16 residues. In nucleotides, the CDR3 is TGCAGTGCTAGAAGGCAGGGGAGGGGATATAAAGAGACCCAGTACTTC. It specifies CSARRQGRGYKETQYF.

The chain links TRBV18 to TRBJ1-1; D unclear. Trimming took off 2 bases at V and 7 bases at J, with 11 bases between the two ends. The CDR3 is made up of 13 amino acids. The germline CDR1 and CDR2 sequences are KGHSH and LQKENI. The CDR3 region is CASSPYVRSEAFF. CDR3 nucleotides: TGTGCCAGCTCACCATATGTCAGGAGTGAAGCTTTCTTT.

This clonotype was seen at least ten times. The chain combines TRBV6-2 or TRBV6-3 with TRBJ1-1; 9 bases agree with TRBD1. This CDR3 has 13 residues. V shed 4 bases, J shed 5 bases, and the junction held 2 bases outside the gene matches. Germline CDR1 MNHEY, CDR2 SVGEGT. The CDR3 DNA follows: TGTGCCAGCAGTTGGGACAGGGTGACTGAAGCTTTCTTT. It specifies CASSWDRVTEAFF.

There are many counts of this clonotype. The chain links TRBV6-5 to TRBJ2-2; a weak D match, TRBD1 (5 bases). Germline V gives CDR1 MNHEY, CDR2 SVGAGI. The CDR3 runs 15 residues. V was cut by 7 bases and J by 4 bases, with 16 bases left in between. The CDR3 region has the DNA TGTGCCAGCATGCTGGCTCTGACAGTCACCGGGGAGCTGTTTTTT. Protein sequence: CASMLALTVTGELFF.

This clonotype was picked up many times. The V gene is TRBV3-1, the J gene TRBJ2-6, with TRBD2 matching over 10 bases. V shed 4 bases and J 0 bases; nucleotides not matched to a gene: 6. CDR3 length: 18 residues. Germline CDR1 LGHDT, CDR2 YNNKEL (reference sequence). CDR3 protein: CASSRAGGVYSGANVLTF. The DNA of the CDR3 is TGTGCCAGCAGCCGAGCGGGAGGGGTATACTCTGGGGCCAACGTCCTGACTTTC.

This clonotype was detected once. V is TRBV7-2 and J is TRBJ2-3; D is unresolved. This CDR3 is 15 amino acids long. The germline V gene encodes CDR1 SGHTA and CDR2 FQGNSA. V lost 5 bases to trimming and J lost 2 bases, with 14 bases between them. The CDR3 spells CASSLLPNPTDTQYF. CDR3 nucleotides: TGTGCCAGCAGCCTACTCCCTAATCCCACAGATACGCAGTATTTT.

This clonotype was observed at least ten times. V gene TRBV7-9 combines with J gene TRBJ2-5; no reliable D call. The CDR3 has 13 residues. The germline V and J ends were trimmed by 8 bases and 3 bases, with 13 bases remaining between them. In germline, CDR1 is SEHNR, CDR2 FQNEAQ (reference sequence). The chain's CDR3 is CASQKVRKETQYF. CDR3 bases: TGTGCCAGCCAGAAAGTACGGAAAGAGACCCAGTACTTC.

This clonotype was counted at least ten times. The chain has TRBV5-4 and TRBJ2-2, with 9 positions matching TRBD2. V lost 3 bases and J lost 2; bases outside the gene matches: 8. The CDR3 sequence is 17 residues long. Looked up from germline, CDR1 is SGHNT and CDR2 is YYREEE (reference sequence). The CDR3 reads CASSSPSGKSNTGELFF. The CDR3, as DNA: TGTGCCAGCAGCTCTCCTAGCGGGAAAAGTAACACCGGGGAGCTGTTTTTT.

Many counts were recorded for this clonotype. CDR3 in amino acids: CASSQGGKAFF. CDR3 coding DNA: TGTGCCAGCAGCCAAGGGGGTAAGGCTTTCTTT. The chain is built from TRBV11-3 and TRBJ1-1; D might be TRBD1 (6 bases). The CDR3 contains 11 residues. Trimming removed 5 bases at V and 11 bases at J, with 12 bases between. CDR1 is SGHNT, CDR2 YENEEA, per germline.

This clonotype was found a few times. The V and J genes are TRBV5-1 and TRBJ2-5, with TRBD2 identical over 13 bases. In germline, CDR1 is SGHRS, CDR2 YFSETQ. The CDR3 runs 17 residues. Losses at the gene ends were 6 bases for V and 2 bases for J; bases not matched to a gene: 10. The CDR3, as DNA: TGCGCCAGCACCTCAAGGACTAGCGGGGGTATACAAGAGACCCAGTACTTC. It yields the protein CASTSRTSGGIQETQYF.

This sequence joins TRBV24-1 and TRBJ2-1; 8 nucleotides agree with TRBD1. The V gene end was trimmed by 1 base and the J gene end by 5 bases; junction bases not matched to a gene: 9. The CDR3 totals 17 residues. Germline CDR1 reads KGHDR; CDR2 reads SFDVKD. CDR3 nucleotides: TGTGCCACCAGTGATTTTACACAGGGGGTAATCAACAATGAGCAGTTCTTC. This sequence encodes CATSDFTQGVINNEQFF.

This clonotype has a count of ten or more. The CDR3 here is CSALRQGRVNNEQFF. DNA for the CDR3: TGCAGTGCCCTTAGACAGGGTAGGGTCAACAATGAGCAGTTCTTC. The chain joins TRBV20-1 to TRBJ2-1, with 7 nucleotides matching TRBD1. V shed 6 bases and J 5 bases; nucleotides not matched to a gene: 13. CDR3 length: 15 residues. CDR1 and CDR2 (germline): DFQATT, SNEGSKA (reference sequence).

J is TRBJ1-5 and V is TRBV19, with 8 bases fitting TRBD1. Germline-derived CDR1 and CDR2 are LNHDA and SQIVND (reference sequence). With 3 bases clipped from V and 7 bases from J, the junction kept 8 bases outside the gene matches. The CDR3 consists of 15 residues. CDR3 amino acids: CASSIGQGVGQPQHF. The CDR3 region has the DNA TGTGCCAGTAGTATTGGACAGGGTGTGGGACAGCCCCAGCATTTT.

A remark on this clonotype: A much larger clone sits a single nucleotide away, making a read error possible. V gene TRBV29-1 combines with J gene TRBJ1-1; D is ambiguous. The length of the CDR3 is 11 residues. CDR1 SQVTM and CDR2 ANQGSEA come from the germline V gene. CDR3 DNA sequence: TGCTGCGTTGATATCAGAACTGAAGCTTTCTTT. It encodes CCVDIRTEAFF. Using reference TRBV29-1 and TRBJ1-1 for the parts outside the CDR3, the full variable domain is SAVISQKPSRDICQRGTSLTIQCQVDSQVTMMFWYRQQPGQSLTLIATANQGSEATYESGFVIDKFPISRPNLTFSTLTVSNMSPEDSSIYLCCVDIRTEAFFGQGTRLTVV.

This chain connects TRBV7-9 to TRBJ2-3; 7 bases fit TRBD2. The germline V gene has CDR1 SEHNR and CDR2 FQNEAQ (reference sequence). Germline trimming cut 1 base from V and 1 base from J; bases unmatched to any gene: 2. The CDR3 spans 15 residues. The CDR3 DNA reads TGTGCCAGCAGCTTAGTCAGCGGGGGCACAGATACGCAGTATTTT. Protein: CASSLVSGGTDTQYF.

The chain employs TRBV6-5 and TRBJ1-5, with TRBD1 matching over 9 bases. J gave up 6 bases and V 5 bases, and 5 bases lay outside the gene matches. Germline V CDR1 and CDR2: MNHEY, SVGAGI. CDR3 length: 14 amino acids. The CDR3 DNA reads TGTGCCAGCAGTATAACAGGGGGCGTTCAGCCCCAGCATTTT. Residues: CASSITGGVQPQHF.

This clonotype was picked up a small number of times. The CDR3: CASSGEVWSTDTQYF. DNA of the CDR3: TGTGCCAGCTCTGGAGAGGTTTGGAGCACAGATACGCAGTATTTT. The gene calls are TRBV25-1 and TRBJ2-3; D gene uncertain. CDR1 and CDR2 (germline): MGHDK, SYGVNS. The CDR3 is 15 residues long. Between the trimmed V and J ends, which lost 8 bases and 0 bases, there was a span of 15 bases.

The table lists this clonotype with a few counts. This sequence joins TRBV12-3 or TRBV12-4 and TRBJ1-5; no clear D. V shed 7 bases and J shed 0 bases, with 25 bases lying between them. CDR3 size: 19 residues. The CDR3 nucleotides read TGTGCCAGCAACCCTCTTTTAGGAGTCGGTCCACTTAGCAATCAGCCCCAGCATTTT. Translated, it gives CASNPLLGVGPLSNQPQHF.